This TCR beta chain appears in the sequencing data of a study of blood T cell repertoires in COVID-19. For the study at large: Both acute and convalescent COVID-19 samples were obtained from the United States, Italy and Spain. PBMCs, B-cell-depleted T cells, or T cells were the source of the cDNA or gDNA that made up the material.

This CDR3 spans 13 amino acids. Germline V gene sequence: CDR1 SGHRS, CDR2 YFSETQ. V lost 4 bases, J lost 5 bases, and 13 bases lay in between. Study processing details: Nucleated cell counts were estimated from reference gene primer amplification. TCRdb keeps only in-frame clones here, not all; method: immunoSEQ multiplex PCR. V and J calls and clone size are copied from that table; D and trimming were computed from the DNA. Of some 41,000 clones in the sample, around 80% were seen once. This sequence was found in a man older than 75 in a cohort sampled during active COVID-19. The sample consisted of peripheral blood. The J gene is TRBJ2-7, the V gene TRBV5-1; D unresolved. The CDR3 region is CASSTPGWDEQYF. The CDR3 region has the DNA TGCGCCAGCAGCACCCCGGGTTGGGACGAGCAGTACTTC.